This entry concerns a single T cell receptor beta chain. This entry belongs to a study of blood T cell repertoires in COVID-19. Overall study: The United States, Italy and Spain provided the acute and convalescent COVID-19 samples. In each case, the material was cDNA or gDNA derived from T cells, B-cell-depleted T cells, or PBMCs.

Original analysis: From reference gene primer amplification, estimates of nucleated cell counts were derived. The method was immunoSEQ multiplex PCR; TCRdb's version includes in-frame clones alone and lacks a portion of them. That table gives V, J and clone size, and the DNA gave D and trimming. The sample contains under 85,000 clones, 90% of which appear only once. The CDR3 spans 17 residues. The V gene end was trimmed by 0 bases and the J gene end by 3 bases; junction bases not matched to a gene: 7. Germline-derived CDR1 and CDR2 are SGHNT and YYREEE (reference sequence). The source is a man aged 45-65 years with acute or convalescent COVID-19. This chain connects TRBV5-4 to TRBJ2-2, with 8 bases identical to TRBD2. Sequenced sample: peripheral blood. The CDR3 DNA reads as TGTGCCAGCAGCTTGGTCGTTAGCGGGGACCACACCGGGGAGCTGTTTTTT. This codes for CASSLVVSGDHTGELFF.